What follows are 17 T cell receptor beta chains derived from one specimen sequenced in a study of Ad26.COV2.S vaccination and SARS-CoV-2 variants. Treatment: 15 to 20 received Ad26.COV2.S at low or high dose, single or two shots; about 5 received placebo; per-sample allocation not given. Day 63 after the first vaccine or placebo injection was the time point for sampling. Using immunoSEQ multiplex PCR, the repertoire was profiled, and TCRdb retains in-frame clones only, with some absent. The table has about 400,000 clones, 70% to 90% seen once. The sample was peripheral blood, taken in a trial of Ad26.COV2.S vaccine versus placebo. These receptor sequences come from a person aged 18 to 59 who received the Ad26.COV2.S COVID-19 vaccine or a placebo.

For the CDR3, the DNA is TGTGCCAGCAGTTACTCGATGACCGGGAGCTCGGGCAATGAGCAGTTCTTC. Translating it yields CASSYSMTGSSGNEQFF. The gene calls are TRBV6-2 or TRBV6-3 and TRBJ2-1; D may be TRBD2 (6 bases). Germline V gene lookup returns CDR1 MNHEY and CDR2 SVGEGT. V lost 0 bases, J lost 6 bases, and 18 bases lay in between. This CDR3 has 17 residues.

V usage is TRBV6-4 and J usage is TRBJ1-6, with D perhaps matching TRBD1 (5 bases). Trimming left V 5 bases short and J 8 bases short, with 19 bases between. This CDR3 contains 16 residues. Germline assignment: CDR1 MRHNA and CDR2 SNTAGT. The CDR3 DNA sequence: TGTGCCAGCAGTCCCCCACAGCCCAGGGAAGATTCACCCCTCCACTTT. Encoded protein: CASSPPQPREDSPLHF.

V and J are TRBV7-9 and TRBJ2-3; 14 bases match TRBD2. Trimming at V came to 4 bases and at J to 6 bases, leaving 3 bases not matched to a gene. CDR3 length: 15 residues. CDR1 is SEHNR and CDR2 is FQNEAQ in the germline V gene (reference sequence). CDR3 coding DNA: TGTGCCAGCAGCTCGGGACTAGCGGGAGCCGATACGCAGTATTTT. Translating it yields CASSSGLAGADTQYF.

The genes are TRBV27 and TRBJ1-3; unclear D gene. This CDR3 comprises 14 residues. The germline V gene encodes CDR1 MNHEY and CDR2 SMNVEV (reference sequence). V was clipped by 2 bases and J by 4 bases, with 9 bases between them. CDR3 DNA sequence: TGTGCCAGCAGTTTAGCCCCTTCCGGAAACACCATATATTTT. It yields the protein CASSLAPSGNTIYF.

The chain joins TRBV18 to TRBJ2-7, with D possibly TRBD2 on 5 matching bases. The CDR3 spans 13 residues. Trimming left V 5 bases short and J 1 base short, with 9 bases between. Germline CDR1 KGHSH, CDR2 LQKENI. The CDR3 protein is CASSNSASYEQYF. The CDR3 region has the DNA TGTGCCAGCTCAAATAGCGCATCCTACGAGCAGTACTTC.

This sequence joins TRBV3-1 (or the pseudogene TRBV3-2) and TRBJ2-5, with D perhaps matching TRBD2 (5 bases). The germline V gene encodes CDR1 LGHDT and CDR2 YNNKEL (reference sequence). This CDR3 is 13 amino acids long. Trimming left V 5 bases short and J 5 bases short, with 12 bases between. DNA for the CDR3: TGTGCCAGCAGCAGACCCGGCGGGGAGACCCAGTACTTC. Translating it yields CASSRPGGETQYF.

The CDR3 loop is CASSSSPTVGETQYF. In DNA, the CDR3 is TGTGCCAGCAGCTCTTCCCCCACGGTGGGAGAGACCCAGTACTTC. J is TRBJ2-5 and V is TRBV7-2; D call uncertain. The V gene lost 4 bases and the J gene lost 4 bases, with 16 bases spanning the gap. Germline-derived CDR1 and CDR2 are SGHTA and FQGNSA. The CDR3 length is 15 residues.

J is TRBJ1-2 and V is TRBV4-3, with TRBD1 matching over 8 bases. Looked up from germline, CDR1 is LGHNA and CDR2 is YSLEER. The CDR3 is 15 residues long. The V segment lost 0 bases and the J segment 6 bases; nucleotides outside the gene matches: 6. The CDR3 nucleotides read TGCGCCAGCAGCCAAGAAGGCAGGGGGCTCGATGGCTACACCTTC. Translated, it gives CASSQEGRGLDGYTF.

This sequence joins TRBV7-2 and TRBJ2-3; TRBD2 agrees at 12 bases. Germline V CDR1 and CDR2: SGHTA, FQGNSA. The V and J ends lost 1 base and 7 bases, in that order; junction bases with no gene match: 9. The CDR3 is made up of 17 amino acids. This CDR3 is CASSLVALAGGPHTQYF. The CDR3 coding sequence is TGTGCCAGCAGCTTAGTAGCGCTAGCGGGAGGGCCACATACGCAGTATTTT.

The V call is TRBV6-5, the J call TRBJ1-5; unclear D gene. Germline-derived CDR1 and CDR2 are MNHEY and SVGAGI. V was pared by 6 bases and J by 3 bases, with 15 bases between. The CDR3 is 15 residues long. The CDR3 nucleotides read TGTGCCAGCAGGAAAGACCGGGGTATCAATCAGCCCCAGCATTTT. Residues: CASRKDRGINQPQHF.

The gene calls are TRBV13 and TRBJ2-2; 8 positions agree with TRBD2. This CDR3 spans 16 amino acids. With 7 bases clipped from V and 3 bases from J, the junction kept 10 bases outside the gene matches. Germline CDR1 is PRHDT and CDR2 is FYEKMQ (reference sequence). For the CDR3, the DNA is TGTGCCAGCACAACCGGGGGGGGCGCCGACACCGGGGAGCTGTTTTTT. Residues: CASTTGGGADTGELFF.

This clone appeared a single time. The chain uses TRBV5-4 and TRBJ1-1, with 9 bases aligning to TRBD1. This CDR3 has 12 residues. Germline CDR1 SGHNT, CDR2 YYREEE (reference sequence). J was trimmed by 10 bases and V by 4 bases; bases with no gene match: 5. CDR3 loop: CASSLKDRGAFF. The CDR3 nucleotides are TGTGCCAGCAGCCTAAAGGACAGGGGAGCTTTCTTT. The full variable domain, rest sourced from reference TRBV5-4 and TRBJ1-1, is ETGVTQSPTHLIKTRGQQVTLRCSSQSGHNTVSWYQQALGQGPQFIFQYYREEENGRGNFPPRFSGLQFPNYSSELNVNALELDDSALYLCASSLKDRGAFFGQGTRLTVV.

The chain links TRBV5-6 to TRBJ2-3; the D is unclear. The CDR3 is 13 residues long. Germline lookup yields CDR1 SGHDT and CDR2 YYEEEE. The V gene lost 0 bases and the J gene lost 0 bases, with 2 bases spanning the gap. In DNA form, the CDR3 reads TGTGCCAGCAGCTTGGTCAGCACAGATACGCAGTATTTT. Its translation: CASSLVSTDTQYF.

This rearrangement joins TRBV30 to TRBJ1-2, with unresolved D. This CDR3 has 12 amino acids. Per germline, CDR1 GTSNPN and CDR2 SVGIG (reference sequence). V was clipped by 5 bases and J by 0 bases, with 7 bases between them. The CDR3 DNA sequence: TGTGCCTGGGACGGAACTAACTATGGCTACACCTTC. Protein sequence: CAWDGTNYGYTF.

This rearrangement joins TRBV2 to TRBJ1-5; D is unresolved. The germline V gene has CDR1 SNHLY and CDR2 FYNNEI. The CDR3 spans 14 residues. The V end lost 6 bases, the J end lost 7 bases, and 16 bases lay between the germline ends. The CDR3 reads CASRLGPIGQPQHF. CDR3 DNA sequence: TGTGCCAGCAGACTAGGACCCATTGGACAGCCCCAGCATTTT.

DNA for the CDR3: TGTGCCAGCAGCTTAAACCACAGGGCCAGCGAGACCCAGTACTTC. Amino acids: CASSLNHRASETQYF. The chain carries TRBV7-3 and TRBJ2-5; D is perhaps TRBD1 (6 bases). The CDR3 length is 15 residues. The germline CDR1 and CDR2 sequences are SGHTA and FQGTGA. V lost 1 base and J lost 5, with 14 bases in between.

CDR3 region: CAWSVWGAAFF. DNA of the CDR3: TGTGCCTGGAGTGTTTGGGGGGCGGCTTTCTTT. J is TRBJ1-1 and V is TRBV30; TRBD1 is a possible D gene (6 bases). V lost 0 bases and J 11 bases, leaving 10 bases between the germline ends. Germline CDR1 reads GTSNPN; CDR2 reads SVGIG (reference sequence). This CDR3 region has 11 residues.